This TCR beta chain was identified in a study of T cell responses to AZD1222 COVID-19 vaccine. Points from the study as a whole: Rises in breadth and depth of Spike-specific TCRs came after two AZD1222 doses.

Germline-derived CDR1 and CDR2 are MDHEN and SYDVKM. V was pared by 8 bases and J by 3 bases, with 10 bases between. The CDR3 sequence is 12 residues long. Comments on this clone: Its antigen is unknown.

Clones were read by immunoSEQ multiplex PCR, and TCRdb kept only the in-frame ones, dropping some. The data show about 79,000 clones, 80% to 90% seen once. The chain joins TRBV28 to TRBJ1-1; D perhaps matches TRBD1 (6 bases). This TCR was sampled from an adult who received the AZD1222 COVID-19 vaccine. Sequencing was performed on peripheral blood, taken 28 days after the second AZD1222 dose. The CDR3 region is CASSPGDTEAFF. The CDR3 DNA reads as TGTGCCAGCTCACCAGGGGACACTGAAGCTTTCTTT.